Below are 11 T cell receptor beta chains sequenced from a single sample in a study of vaccination effects on CD4 cells after COVID-19. Pools of viral peptides were used by the ViraFEST assay to expand antigen-specific CD4+ T cells ahead of sequencing. Culture proceeded for nine to ten days, and CD4+ T cells were then isolated. As their vaccination, participants received two doses of either BNT162b2 or mRNA-1273. Repertoires were generated with immunoSEQ multiplex PCR, while TCRdb's copy carries only in-frame clones and drops some. The sample carries about 24,000 clones, roughly 80% recorded once. Their antigens are not known. The source material was CD4+ T cells from PBMCs cultured with HCoV-NL63 spike peptides, sampled after COVID-19 vaccination. Source of these receptors: a human donor who received a COVID-19 vaccine.

Concerning this clone itself: One end of the junction fails to match germline, which may point to a read error. J is TRBJ2-2 and V is TRBV7-7; D may correspond to TRBD1 or TRBD2 (6 bases each). CDR3 size: 16 residues. CDR1 SSHAT and CDR2 FNYEAQ come from the germline V gene (reference sequence). The DNA for the CDR3 is TGTGCTAGCAGCTTAGAGGGGGGACTGAACACCGGGGAGCTGTTTTTT. Amino acid sequence: CASSLEGGLNTGELFF.

This clone was observed a handful of times. This chain connects TRBV5-5 to TRBJ2-1; D tentatively reads TRBD1 or TRBD2 (5 bases each). The CDR3 covers 15 residues. Between the trimmed V and J ends, which lost 4 bases and 2 bases, there was a span of 13 bases. Germline CDR1 and CDR2: SGHKS and YYEKEE (reference sequence). Written as DNA, the CDR3 is TGTGCCAGCAGCCCCGGGGCTAGGGCCTACAATGAGCAGTTCTTC. Its translation is CASSPGARAYNEQFF.

The chain combines TRBV7-2 with TRBJ2-5; D is perhaps TRBD1 (6 bases). The CDR3 spans 17 residues. The germline V gene encodes CDR1 SGHTA and CDR2 FQGNSA. V was shortened by 1 base and J by 3 bases, with 18 bases between the two germline ends. The CDR3 spells CASSLGQGWKREETQYF. DNA of the CDR3: TGTGCCAGCAGCTTAGGGCAGGGGTGGAAGAGGGAAGAGACCCAGTACTTC.

This chain uses TRBV5-4 with TRBJ1-2, with D possibly being TRBD1 (6 bases). From germline, CDR1 is SGHNT and CDR2 YYREEE (reference sequence). Trimming took off 4 bases at V and 3 bases at J, with 13 bases between the two ends. This CDR3 contains 14 residues. CDR3 sequence (DNA): TGTGCCAGCAGCCGTACAGGGCCGGACTATGGCTACACCTTC. Amino acid sequence: CASSRTGPDYGYTF.

The chain joins TRBV3-1 (or the pseudogene TRBV3-2) to TRBJ2-7; 16 bases match TRBD2. The CDR3 totals 18 residues. The junction had 10 bases not matched to a gene; V was cut back by 3 bases and J by 5 bases. CDR1 and CDR2 (germline): LGHDT, YNNKEL (reference sequence). The CDR3 loop reads CASSHRGTSGGADNEQYF. The CDR3 coding sequence is TGTGCCAGCAGCCATCGTGGGACTAGCGGGGGGGCGGACAACGAGCAGTACTTC.

This rearrangement joins TRBV6-1 to TRBJ1-5, with D maybe TRBD1 (5 bases). The length of the CDR3 is 15 residues. Germline-derived CDR1 and CDR2 are MNHNS and SASEGT. The ends were cut back, 1 base at V and 9 bases at J, with 16 bases in the middle. The CDR3: CASSEGDGRGLPQHF. The CDR3 nucleotides are TGTGCCAGCAGTGAAGGGGACGGCCGAGGGTTGCCCCAGCATTTT.

The table lists this clone with a few counts. The chain links TRBV20-1 to TRBJ2-3; TRBD1 or TRBD2 may be the D gene (5 bases each). This CDR3 is 11 amino acids long. The germline V gene has CDR1 DFQATT and CDR2 SNEGSKA (reference sequence). Trimming took off 5 bases at V and 8 bases at J, with 11 bases between the two ends. CDR3: CSAFARGTQYF. The CDR3 bases are TGCAGTGCTTTTGCGAGGGGTACGCAGTATTTT.

The CDR3 DNA is TGTGCCAGCAGCCAGACTAGCGTGGTCCCCGGGGAGCTGTTTTTT. Amino acids: CASSQTSVVPGELFF. The V gene is TRBV3-1 (or the pseudogene TRBV3-2), the J gene TRBJ2-2, with 8 nucleotides matching TRBD2. J was trimmed by 6 bases and V by 3 bases; bases with no gene match: 6. From germline, CDR1 is LGHDT and CDR2 YNNKEL (reference sequence). This CDR3 contains 15 residues.

The gene calls are TRBV7-8 and TRBJ1-2; possibly TRBD1 for D (6 bases). This CDR3 is built from 15 residues. Germline CDR1 is SGHVS and CDR2 is FQNEAQ. V lost 1 base and J 8 bases, leaving 17 bases between the germline ends. The CDR3 nucleotides read TGTGCCAGCAGCTTAGAAAGGGGGGCAGGGAAAGGCTACACCTTC. This encodes CASSLERGAGKGYTF.

The rearrangement uses TRBV6-6 and TRBJ1-3; D gene ambiguous. The CDR3 is 14 amino acids. Per germline, CDR1 MNHNY and CDR2 SVGAGI (reference sequence). V shed 6 bases and J shed 4 bases, with 13 bases lying between them. The DNA of the CDR3 is TGTGCCAGCAGCTCCCAGATGGCCGGAAACACCATATATTTT. Amino acid sequence: CASSSQMAGNTIYF.

The chain links TRBV12-5 to TRBJ2-7, with D unresolved. The CDR3 contains 13 residues. V gave up 5 bases and J gave up 5 bases, with 13 bases separating them. CDR1 LGHNT and CDR2 FRNRAP come from the germline V gene. The CDR3 reads CASGRLVSDEQYF. In DNA, the CDR3 is TGTGCTAGTGGTCGCCTCGTCAGTGACGAGCAGTACTTC.